The rows below give T cell receptor beta chains drawn from one sample of a study of blood T cell repertoires in COVID-19. Only in-frame clones appear in the TCRdb table, and some are missing; sequencing was by immunoSEQ multiplex PCR. The sample gives roughly 69,000 clones, nearly 90% of which show up once; 5% to 6% is in the top ten. Material: peripheral blood. The receptors come from a man in his forties or fifties with acute or convalescent COVID-19. Both conserved end residues are part of each CDR3. A D gene is named only where the DNA matches it firmly. Rows give clone size only sometimes, using once, few, many, or a class for an expanded clone.

J gene	clone size	D gene	V gene	CDR3 protein	CDR3 DNA
TRBJ2-5	NA	NA	TRBV7-9	CASSNPLLETQYF	TGTGCCAGCAGCAATCCTCTCCTAGAGACCCAGTACTTC
TRBJ2-1	NA	TRBD1	TRBV5-6	CASSLRTGPTLNEQFF	TGTGCCAGCAGCCTGAGGACAGGGCCTACCCTTAATGAGCAGTTCTTC
TRBJ1-1	NA	NA	TRBV27	CASSSRDRNTEAFF	TGTGCCAGCAGTTCCCGAGACAGGAACACTGAAGCTTTCTTT
TRBJ1-2	NA	TRBD1	TRBV14	CASSLATGVGVYTF	TGTGCCAGCAGCCTTGCCACAGGGGTGGGGGTCTACACCTTC
TRBJ1-1	NA	NA	TRBV19	CASQRQTQAFF	TGTGCCAGTCAGAGACAGACCCAAGCTTTCTTT
TRBJ1-1	NA	TRBD1	TRBV7-9	CASSLGQDWNTEAFF	TGTGCCAGCAGTCTCGGACAGGACTGGAACACTGAAGCTTTCTTT
TRBJ2-7	NA	NA	TRBV21-1	CASSIGDPQWREQYF	TGTGCCAGCAGCATAGGGGATCCACAGTGGAGAGAGCAGTACTTC
TRBJ1-2	NA	NA	TRBV5-1	CASSLDRDYGYTF	TGCGCCAGCAGCTTGGACAGGGACTATGGCTACACCTTC
TRBJ1-5	NA	TRBD1	TRBV19	CASSWTGQYSNQPQHF	TGTGCCAGTAGCTGGACAGGGCAATATAGCAATCAGCCCCAGCATTTT
TRBJ1-4	NA	NA	TRBV2	CASSVLRQQELFF	TGTGCCAGCAGTGTGTTGCGACAACAGGAACTGTTTTTT
TRBJ2-5	NA	NA	TRBV27	CATKGAGYQETQYF	TGTGCCACCAAGGGGGCGGGGTACCAAGAGACCCAGTACTTC
TRBJ1-5	NA	NA	TRBV5-5	CASSLGPNSNQPQHF	TGTGCCAGCAGCTTGGGTCCAAATAGCAATCAGCCCCAGCATTTT
TRBJ2-5	NA	TRBD2	TRBV11-2	CASSLPSAGGPKTQYF	TGTGCCAGCAGCTTACCTAGCGCGGGGGGACCCAAGACCCAGTACTTC
TRBJ1-4	NA	TRBD1	TRBV19	CASMSQGANGNEKLFF	TGTGCCAGTATGTCGCAGGGGGCAAATGGTAATGAAAAACTGTTTTTT
TRBJ2-5	NA	NA	TRBV7-8	CASSPKETQYF	TGTGCCAGCAGCCCCAAAGAGACCCAGTACTTC
TRBJ1-1	NA	NA	TRBV14	CASSHRLSGYEAFF	TGTGCCAGCAGCCATAGATTATCGGGGTATGAAGCTTTCTTT
TRBJ2-2	NA	TRBD1	TRBV12-5	CASGLVLQGAGELFF	TGTGCTAGTGGTTTGGTTCTGCAGGGGGCCGGGGAGCTGTTTTTT
TRBJ1-1	NA	NA	TRBV2	CASTGRETANTEAFF	TGTGCCAGCACCGGTAGGGAGACCGCGAACACTGAAGCTTTCTTT
TRBJ2-6	NA	NA	TRBV5-4	CASSLRGKPGANVLTF	TGTGCCAGCAGCTTGCGGGGTAAGCCCGGGGCCAACGTCCTGACTTTC
TRBJ1-1	NA	TRBD1	TRBV11-3	CASSLRTGVRNTEAFF	TGTGCCAGCAGCCTCAGGACAGGGGTTAGGAACACTGAAGCTTTCTTT
TRBJ1-2	NA	NA	TRBV27	CASSSWGADYGYTF	TGTGCCAGCAGTTCGTGGGGCGCGGACTATGGCTACACCTTC
TRBJ2-5	NA	NA	TRBV5-6	CASSPDNQETQYF	TGTGCCAGCAGCCCTGACAATCAAGAGACCCAGTACTTC
TRBJ2-7	NA	NA	TRBV9	CASSLGGTYEQYF	TGTGCCAGCAGCCTGGGGGGTACCTACGAGCAGTACTTC
TRBJ1-3	NA	TRBD1	TRBV6-6	CASSYSGGEGNTIYF	TGTGCCAGCAGTTACTCAGGGGGCGAGGGAAACACCATATATTTT
TRBJ1-4	NA	NA	TRBV7-9	CASSLAGYGEKLFF	TGTGCCAGCAGCTTAGCTGGGTACGGGGAAAAACTGTTTTTT
TRBJ2-7	NA	NA	TRBV7-6	CASSAALTGRTGYEQYF	TGTGCCAGCAGCGCGGCCTTAACTGGGAGGACAGGTTACGAGCAGTACTTC
TRBJ1-2	NA	TRBD1	TRBV5-6	CASSFLGTGPSTF	TGTGCCAGCAGCTTTCTAGGGACAGGGCCGTCCACCTTC
TRBJ2-3	NA	NA	TRBV12-3/TRBV12-4	CASSEGGADTQYF	TGTGCCAGTTCTGAGGGGGGGGCGGATACGCAGTATTTT
TRBJ2-1	NA	TRBD2	TRBV5-5	CASSSLGIAGGEQFF	TGTGCCAGCAGCTCGCTTGGAATAGCGGGAGGTGAGCAGTTCTTC
TRBJ2-3	NA	NA	TRBV9	CASSVATNGDTQYF	TGTGCCAGCAGCGTAGCTACTAACGGAGATACGCAGTATTTT
TRBJ2-1	NA	TRBD1	TRBV4-1	CASSPEDRGYNEQFF	TGCGCCAGCAGCCCCGAGGACAGGGGATACAATGAGCAGTTCTTC
TRBJ2-7	NA	TRBD2	TRBV6-6	CASSGVRVREAYEQYF	TGTGCCAGCAGTGGGGTTAGGGTGCGGGAGGCCTACGAGCAGTACTTC
TRBJ2-3	NA	TRBD2	TRBV7-9	CASSLPGLAGEDTQYF	TGTGCCAGCAGCCTACCTGGACTAGCGGGAGAGGATACGCAGTATTTT
TRBJ1-2	NA	TRBD1	TRBV5-1	CASSWGLTGANYGYTF	TGCGCCAGCAGCTGGGGACTTACAGGGGCTAACTATGGCTACACCTTC
TRBJ1-5	NA	TRBD1	TRBV30	CAWSVGTGGRMRGNQPQHF	TGTGCCTGGAGTGTAGGGACAGGGGGGAGGATGCGGGGCAATCAGCCCCAGCATTTT
TRBJ1-6	few	NA	TRBV4-3	CASSQDRQFNSPLHF	TGCGCCAGCAGCCAAGATCGACAGTTTAATTCACCCCTCCACTTT
TRBJ1-1	NA	NA	TRBV10-3	CAISGNSMNTEAFF	TGTGCCATCAGTGGGAACAGCATGAACACTGAAGCTTTCTTT
TRBJ2-4	NA	TRBD2	TRBV3-1/TRBV3-2	CASSPGGGSGNIQYF	TGTGCCAGCAGCCCGGGTGGCGGGAGCGGAAACATTCAGTACTTC
TRBJ1-1	NA	NA	TRBV21-1	CASSKIRQGGPITEAFF	TGTGCCAGCAGCAAAATACGGCAGGGGGGCCCCATAACTGAAGCTTTCTTT
TRBJ2-5	NA	NA	TRBV14	CASSQDRGSWGETQYF	TGTGCCAGCAGCCAAGATCGAGGGAGTTGGGGAGAGACCCAGTACTTC
TRBJ2-7	NA	TRBD2	TRBV7-2	CASLAGGSYEQYF	TGTGCCAGTCTAGCGGGAGGCTCCTACGAGCAGTACTTC
TRBJ2-1	NA	TRBD2	TRBV6-1	CASSAGLAGGPGSYNEQFF	TGTGCCAGCAGTGCAGGGCTAGCGGGAGGGCCAGGGTCCTACAATGAGCAGTTCTTC
TRBJ2-5	NA	TRBD1	TRBV30	CAWRNAGGRETQYF	TGTGCCTGGAGGAATGCAGGGGGTCGAGAGACCCAGTACTTC
TRBJ1-1	NA	NA	TRBV19	CASSIGIGQRAEAFF	TGTGCCAGTAGTATCGGAATTGGACAGAGGGCTGAAGCTTTCTTT
TRBJ1-5	NA	TRBD1	TRBV4-1	CASSQEPGQGYQPQHF	TGCGCCAGCAGCCAGGAGCCGGGACAGGGGTATCAGCCCCAGCATTTT
TRBJ1-2	once	NA	TRBV19	CASKRSANYGYTF	TGTGCCAGTAAGCGGTCGGCCAACTATGGCTACACCTTC
TRBJ1-1	once	NA	TRBV5-1	CASSLEGVGEAFF	TGCGCCAGCAGCTTGGAGGGGGTGGGTGAAGCTTTCTTT
TRBJ2-1	NA	TRBD1	TRBV5-6	CASSRGQVMRNEQFF	TGTGCCAGCAGTAGGGGACAGGTAATGCGCAATGAGCAGTTCTTC
TRBJ2-3	NA	NA	TRBV11-2	CASSQGSDTQYF	TGTGCCAGCAGCCAGGGGTCAGATACGCAGTATTTT
TRBJ2-7	NA	TRBD2	TRBV6-5	CASSRSGRGTYEQYF	TGTGCCAGCAGCCGGAGCGGGAGGGGGACCTACGAGCAGTACTTC
TRBJ2-5	NA	NA	TRBV29-1	CSVAQGQETQYF	TGCAGCGTTGCACAGGGCCAAGAGACCCAGTACTTC
TRBJ2-1	NA	TRBD1	TRBV25-1	CASRVVGQGPYNEQFF	TGTGCCAGCAGGGTCGTTGGACAGGGACCCTACAATGAGCAGTTCTTC
TRBJ2-5	NA	NA	TRBV21-1	CASSNLGGETQYF	TGTGCCAGCAGCAATCTGGGGGGAGAGACCCAGTACTTC
TRBJ1-1	NA	NA	TRBV9	CASSVRGGGTEAFF	TGTGCCAGCAGCGTCAGGGGTGGCGGCACTGAAGCTTTCTTT
TRBJ1-2	NA	TRBD1	TRBV10-3	CATYRDRTNYGYTF	TGTGCCACTTACCGGGACAGAACTAACTATGGCTACACCTTC
TRBJ1-1	NA	TRBD1	TRBV7-2	CASSFHRGLEAFF	TGTGCCAGCAGCTTCCACAGGGGTCTCGAAGCTTTCTTT
TRBJ2-5	NA	TRBD2	TRBV3-1/TRBV3-2	CASSQSTGGLQETQYF	TGTGCCAGCAGCCAGTCAACGGGAGGACTCCAAGAGACCCAGTACTTC
TRBJ1-1	NA	NA	TRBV4-3	CASSQGSGGGTEAFF	TGCGCCAGCAGCCAAGGGAGTGGGGGAGGCACTGAAGCTTTCTTT
TRBJ1-2	NA	TRBD1	TRBV10-3	CATAGTGVNYGYTF	TGTGCCACCGCCGGGACAGGGGTTAACTATGGCTACACCTTC
TRBJ1-2	NA	NA	TRBV6-5	CASSPTESYGYTF	TGTGCCAGCAGCCCCACAGAATCCTATGGCTACACCTTC